These T cell receptor beta chains were read from a single sample in a study of shared clonotypes between healthy human individuals. Profiled with immunoSEQ multiplex PCR; TCRdb holds only in-frame clones, not every one. The sample shows roughly 2.1 million clones, approximately 94% of them seen only once. Material: naive CD8+ T cells from PBMCs. The origin of the receptors is a man younger than 30 in good health. Some clones in this sample may be carry-over from other donors' samples. Both conserved end residues are part of each CDR3. The order of the fields is CDR3 protein, CDR3 DNA, clone size, J gene, D gene, V gene. A D gene is named only where the DNA matches it firmly. Clone sizes are given selectively: once, few, many, or a class where the clone is expanded.

CASSGQGAYEQYF,TGTGCCAGCAGTGGACAGGGGGCCTACGAGCAGTACTTC,-,TRBJ2-7,TRBD1,TRBV9
CASSVRGGDMNTEAFF,TGTGCCAGCAGCGTACGCGGGGGGGACATGAACACTGAAGCTTTCTTT,-,TRBJ1-1,-,TRBV9
CASSVQGEPMNTEAFF,TGTGCCAGCAGTGTGCAGGGTGAACCCATGAACACTGAAGCTTTCTTT,-,TRBJ1-1,-,TRBV2
CASSYNEETEAFF,TGTGCCAGCAGTTACAATGAGGAGACTGAAGCTTTCTTT,-,TRBJ1-1,-,TRBV6-5
CASSLEVQGVPEAFF,TGTGCCAGCAGCTTAGAAGTCCAGGGAGTCCCTGAAGCTTTCTTT,-,TRBJ1-1,-,TRBV7-8
CASPGAQPGELFF,TGTGCCAGCCCGGGAGCCCAACCCGGGGAGCTGTTTTTT,-,TRBJ2-2,-,TRBV6-6
CASSTSGRLDTQYF,TGCGCCAGCAGTACTAGCGGGAGATTAGATACGCAGTATTTT,many,TRBJ2-3,TRBD2,TRBV10-2
CASSERAGTNYNEQFF,TGTGCCAGCAGTGAAAGGGCGGGGACTAACTACAATGAGCAGTTCTTC,-,TRBJ2-1,TRBD2,TRBV2
CASSAGTSGTRQYF,TGTGCCAGCAGCGCCGGGACTAGCGGGACCCGGCAGTACTTC,-,TRBJ2-7,TRBD2,TRBV9
CASSLYETDTQYF,TGTGCCAGTAGTCTCTACGAGACAGATACGCAGTATTTT,-,TRBJ2-3,-,TRBV19
CASSQEKAGDEQFF,TGTGCCAGCAGCCAAGAAAAAGCGGGAGATGAGCAGTTCTTC,once,TRBJ2-1,TRBD2,TRBV4-2
CASSDREKGYEQYF,TGCGCCAGCAGTGACCGGGAAAAGGGCTACGAGCAGTACTTC,-,TRBJ2-7,-,TRBV10-1
CASSYSFGEKLFF,TGTGCCAGCAGTTACTCCTTTGGAGAAAAACTGTTTTTT,-,TRBJ1-4,-,TRBV6-5
CASSDRTGPNYGYTF,TGTGCCAGCAGTGACCGGACAGGGCCTAACTATGGCTACACCTTC,once,TRBJ1-2,TRBD1,TRBV2
CASSQVGGEDQPQHF,TGCGCCAGCAGCCAAGTAGGGGGCGAGGATCAGCCCCAGCATTTT,-,TRBJ1-5,TRBD1,TRBV4-1
CASSVGSGATDTQYF,TGTGCCAGCAGCGTAGGGAGTGGGGCAACAGATACGCAGTATTTT,-,TRBJ2-3,-,TRBV9
CASSLLAGSYNEQFF,TGTGCCAGCAGTTTACTAGCGGGGTCCTACAATGAGCAGTTCTTC,once,TRBJ2-1,TRBD2,TRBV28
CASSLESPPRDYESIEQYF,TGTGCCAGCAGTTTAGAGTCCCCCCCCCGGGACTACGAGTCTATCGAGCAGTACTTC,-,TRBJ2-7,TRBD2,TRBV27
CASGVGINEKLFF,TGCGCCAGTGGCGTGGGGATTAATGAAAAACTGTTTTTT,-,TRBJ1-4,-,TRBV5-1
CASSRKGSYEQYF,TGTGCCAGCAGTCGAAAGGGGTCCTACGAGCAGTACTTC,-,TRBJ2-7,-,TRBV9
CASSSSGLADETQYF,TGTGCCAGCAGCTCCTCTGGACTAGCCGATGAGACCCAGTACTTC,-,TRBJ2-5,TRBD2,TRBV7-3
CASSVGGVGWHTEAFF,TGTGCCAGCAGCGTAGGGGGGGTAGGATGGCACACTGAAGCTTTCTTT,-,TRBJ1-1,-,TRBV9